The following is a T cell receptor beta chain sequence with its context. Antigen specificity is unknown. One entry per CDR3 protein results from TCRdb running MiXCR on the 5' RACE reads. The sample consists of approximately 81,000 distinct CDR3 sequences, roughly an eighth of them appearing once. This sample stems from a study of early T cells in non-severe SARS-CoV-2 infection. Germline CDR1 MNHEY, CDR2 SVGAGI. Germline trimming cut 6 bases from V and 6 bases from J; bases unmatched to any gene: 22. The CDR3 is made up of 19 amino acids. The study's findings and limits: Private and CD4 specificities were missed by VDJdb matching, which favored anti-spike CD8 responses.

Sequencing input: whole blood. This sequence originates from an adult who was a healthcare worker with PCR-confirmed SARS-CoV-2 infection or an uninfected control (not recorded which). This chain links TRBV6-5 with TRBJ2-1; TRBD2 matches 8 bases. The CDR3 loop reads CASSAPLTLSGTQGNEQFF. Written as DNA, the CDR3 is TGTGCCAGCAGCGCCCCCCTCACCCTTAGCGGGACCCAGGGCAATGAGCAGTTCTTC.